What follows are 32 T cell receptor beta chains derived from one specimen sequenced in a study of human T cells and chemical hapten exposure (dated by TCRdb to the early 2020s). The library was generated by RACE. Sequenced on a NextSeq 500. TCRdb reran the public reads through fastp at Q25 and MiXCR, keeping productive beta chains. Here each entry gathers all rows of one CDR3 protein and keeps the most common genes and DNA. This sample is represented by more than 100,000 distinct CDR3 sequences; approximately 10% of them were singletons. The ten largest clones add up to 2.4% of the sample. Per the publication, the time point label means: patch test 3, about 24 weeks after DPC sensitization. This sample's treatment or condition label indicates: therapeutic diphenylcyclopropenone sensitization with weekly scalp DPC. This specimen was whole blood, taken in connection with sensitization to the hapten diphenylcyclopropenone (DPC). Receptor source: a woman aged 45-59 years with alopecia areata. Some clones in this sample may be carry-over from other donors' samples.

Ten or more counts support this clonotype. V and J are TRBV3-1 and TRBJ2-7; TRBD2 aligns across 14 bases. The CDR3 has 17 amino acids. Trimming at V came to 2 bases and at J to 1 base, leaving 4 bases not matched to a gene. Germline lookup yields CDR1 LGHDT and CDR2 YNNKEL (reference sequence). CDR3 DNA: TGTGCCAGCAGCCAATTTCGGACTAGCGGGGGGTCCTACGAGCAGTACTTC. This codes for CASSQFRTSGGSYEQYF.

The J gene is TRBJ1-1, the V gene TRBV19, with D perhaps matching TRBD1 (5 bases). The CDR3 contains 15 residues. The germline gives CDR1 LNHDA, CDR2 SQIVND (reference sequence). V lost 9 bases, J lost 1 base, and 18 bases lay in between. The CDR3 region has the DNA TGTGCCAGCCTCGGGTTGGGGCGTACGAACACTGAAGCTTTCTTT. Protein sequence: CASLGLGRTNTEAFF.

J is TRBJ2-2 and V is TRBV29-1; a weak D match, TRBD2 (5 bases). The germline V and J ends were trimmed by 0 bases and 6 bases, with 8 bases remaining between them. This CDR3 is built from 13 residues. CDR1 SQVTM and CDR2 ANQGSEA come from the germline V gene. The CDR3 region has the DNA TGCAGCGTTGAAGAGGAGGAACCCGGGGAGCTGTTTTTT. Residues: CSVEEEEPGELFF.

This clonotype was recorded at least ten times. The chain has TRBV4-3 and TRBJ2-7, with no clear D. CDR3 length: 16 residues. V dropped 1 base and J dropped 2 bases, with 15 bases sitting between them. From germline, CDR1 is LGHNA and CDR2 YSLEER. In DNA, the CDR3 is TGCGCCAGCAGCCAAGTTTGGTCCGGACGGGCCTACGAGCAGTACTTC. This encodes CASSQVWSGRAYEQYF.

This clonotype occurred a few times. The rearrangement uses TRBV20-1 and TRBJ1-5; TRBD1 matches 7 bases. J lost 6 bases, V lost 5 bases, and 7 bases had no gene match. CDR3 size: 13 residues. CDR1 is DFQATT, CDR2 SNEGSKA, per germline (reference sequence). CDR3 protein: CSAGRGQSQPQHF. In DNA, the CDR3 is TGCAGTGCTGGAAGGGGGCAGTCTCAGCCCCAGCATTTT.

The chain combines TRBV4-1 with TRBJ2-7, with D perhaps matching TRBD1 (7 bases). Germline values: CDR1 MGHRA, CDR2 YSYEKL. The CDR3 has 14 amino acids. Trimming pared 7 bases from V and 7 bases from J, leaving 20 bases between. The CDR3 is CASTPGGGAEEQYF. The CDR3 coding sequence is TGCGCCAGCACCCCCGGAGGGGGCGCGGAAGAGCAGTACTTC.

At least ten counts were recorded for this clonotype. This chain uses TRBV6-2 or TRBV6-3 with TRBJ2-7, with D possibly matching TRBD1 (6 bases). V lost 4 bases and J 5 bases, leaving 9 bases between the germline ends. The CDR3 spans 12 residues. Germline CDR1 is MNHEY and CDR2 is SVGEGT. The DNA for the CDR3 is TGTGCCAGCAGTTCCTACAGGGACGAGCAGTACTTC. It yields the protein CASSSYRDEQYF.

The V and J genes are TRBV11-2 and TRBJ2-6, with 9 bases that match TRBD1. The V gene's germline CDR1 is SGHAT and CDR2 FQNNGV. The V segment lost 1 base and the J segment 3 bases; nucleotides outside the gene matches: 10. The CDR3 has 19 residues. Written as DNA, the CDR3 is TGTGCCAGCAGCTTAGCTCCGCCGGGACAGGGCTTTGGGGCCAACGTCCTGACTTTC. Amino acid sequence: CASSLAPPGQGFGANVLTF.

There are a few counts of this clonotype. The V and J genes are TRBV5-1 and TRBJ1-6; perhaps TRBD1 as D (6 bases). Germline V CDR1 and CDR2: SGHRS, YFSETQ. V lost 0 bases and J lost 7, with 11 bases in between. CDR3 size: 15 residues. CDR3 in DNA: TGCGCCAGCAGCTTGGCTCAGGGGCTCAATTCACCCCTCCACTTT. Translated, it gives CASSLAQGLNSPLHF. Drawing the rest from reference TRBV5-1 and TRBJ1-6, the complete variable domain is KAGVTQTPRYLIKTRGQQVTLSCSPISGHRSVSWYQQTPGQGLQFLFEYFSETQRNKGNFPGRFSGRQFSNSRSEMNVSTLELGDSALYLCASSLAQGLNSPLHFGNGTRLTVT.

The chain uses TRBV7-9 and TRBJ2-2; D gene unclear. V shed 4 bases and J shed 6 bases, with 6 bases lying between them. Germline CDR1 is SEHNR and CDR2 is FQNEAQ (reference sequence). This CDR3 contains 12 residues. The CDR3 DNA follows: TGTGCCAGCAGCTCTTGGGCCGGGGAGCTGTTTTTT. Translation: CASSSWAGELFF.

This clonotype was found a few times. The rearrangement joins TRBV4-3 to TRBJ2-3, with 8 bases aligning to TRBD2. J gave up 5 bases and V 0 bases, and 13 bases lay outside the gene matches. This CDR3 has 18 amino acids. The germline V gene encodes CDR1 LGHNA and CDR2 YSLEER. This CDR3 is CASSQDNGSGRKRDTQYF. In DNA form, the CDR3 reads TGCGCCAGCAGCCAAGATAATGGGAGCGGGAGAAAGAGAGATACGCAGTATTTT.

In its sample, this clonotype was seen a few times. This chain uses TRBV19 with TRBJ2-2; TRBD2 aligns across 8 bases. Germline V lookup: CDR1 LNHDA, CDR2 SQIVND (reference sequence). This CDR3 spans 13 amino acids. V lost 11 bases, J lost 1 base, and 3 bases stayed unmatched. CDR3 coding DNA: TGTGCCTGCCGGGGGGGGAACACCGGGGAGCTGTTTTTT. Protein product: CACRGGNTGELFF.

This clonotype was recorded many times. The DNA of the CDR3 is TGCAGCGAGGGACTAGCGGCACCCAATGAGCAGTTCTTC. Protein: CSEGLAAPNEQFF. The chain joins TRBV29-1 to TRBJ2-1; TRBD2 matches at 11 bases. The germline V gene encodes CDR1 SQVTM and CDR2 ANQGSEA. The CDR3 has 13 residues. V shed 7 bases and J 6 bases; nucleotides not matched to a gene: 5.

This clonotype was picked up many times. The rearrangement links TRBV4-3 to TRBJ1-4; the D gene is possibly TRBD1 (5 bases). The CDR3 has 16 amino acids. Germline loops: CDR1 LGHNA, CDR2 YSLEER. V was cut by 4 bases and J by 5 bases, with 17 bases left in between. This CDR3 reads CASSLLPTVTNEKLFF. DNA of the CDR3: TGCGCCAGCAGCCTCCTTCCGACAGTAACAAATGAAAAACTGTTTTTT.

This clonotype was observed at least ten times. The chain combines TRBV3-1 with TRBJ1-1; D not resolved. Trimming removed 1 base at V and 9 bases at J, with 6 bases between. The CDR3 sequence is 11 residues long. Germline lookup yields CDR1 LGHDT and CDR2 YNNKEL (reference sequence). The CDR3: CASSQGMKAFF. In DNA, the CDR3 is TGTGCCAGCAGCCAAGGAATGAAAGCTTTCTTT.

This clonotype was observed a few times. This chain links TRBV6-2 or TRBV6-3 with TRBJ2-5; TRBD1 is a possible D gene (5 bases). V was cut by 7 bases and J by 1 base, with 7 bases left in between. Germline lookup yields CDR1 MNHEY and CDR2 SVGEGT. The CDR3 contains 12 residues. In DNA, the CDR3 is TGTGCCAGCACTGACAGCCAAGAGACCCAGTACTTC. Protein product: CASTDSQETQYF.

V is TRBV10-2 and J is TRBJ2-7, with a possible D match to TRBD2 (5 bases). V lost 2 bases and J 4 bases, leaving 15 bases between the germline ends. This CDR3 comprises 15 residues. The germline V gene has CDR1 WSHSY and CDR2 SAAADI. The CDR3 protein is CASSEHAGNRYEQYF. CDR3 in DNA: TGCGCCAGCAGTGAGCACGCCGGGAACCGATACGAGCAGTACTTC.

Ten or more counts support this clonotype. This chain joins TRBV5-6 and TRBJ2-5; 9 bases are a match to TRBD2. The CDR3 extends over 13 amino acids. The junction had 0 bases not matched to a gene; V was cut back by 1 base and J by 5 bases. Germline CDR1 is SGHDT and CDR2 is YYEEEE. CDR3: CASSLSGRETQYF. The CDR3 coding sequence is TGTGCCAGCAGCTTGAGCGGGAGGGAGACCCAGTACTTC.

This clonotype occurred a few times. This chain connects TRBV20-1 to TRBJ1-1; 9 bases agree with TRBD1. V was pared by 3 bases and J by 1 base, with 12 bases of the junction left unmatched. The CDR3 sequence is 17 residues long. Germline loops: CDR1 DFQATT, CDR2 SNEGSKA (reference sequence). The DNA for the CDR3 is TGCAGTGCTAGTAAACCGGGACAGGGAAGGAGGAACACTGAAGCTTTCTTT. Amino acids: CSASKPGQGRRNTEAFF.

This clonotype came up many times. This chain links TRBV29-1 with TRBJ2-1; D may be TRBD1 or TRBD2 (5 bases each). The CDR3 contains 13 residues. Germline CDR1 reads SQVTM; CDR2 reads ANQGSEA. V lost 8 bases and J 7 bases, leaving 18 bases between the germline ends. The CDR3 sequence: CSTSQGGGNEQFF. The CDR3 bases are TGCAGCACAAGCCAGGGTGGGGGAAATGAGCAGTTCTTC.

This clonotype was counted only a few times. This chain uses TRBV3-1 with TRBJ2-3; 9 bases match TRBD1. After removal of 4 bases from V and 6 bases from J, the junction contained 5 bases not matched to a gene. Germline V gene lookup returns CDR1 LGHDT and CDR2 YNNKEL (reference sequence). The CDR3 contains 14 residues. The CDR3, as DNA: TGTGCCAGCAGCCGGGGGACAGGGTCGGATACGCAGTATTTT. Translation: CASSRGTGSDTQYF.

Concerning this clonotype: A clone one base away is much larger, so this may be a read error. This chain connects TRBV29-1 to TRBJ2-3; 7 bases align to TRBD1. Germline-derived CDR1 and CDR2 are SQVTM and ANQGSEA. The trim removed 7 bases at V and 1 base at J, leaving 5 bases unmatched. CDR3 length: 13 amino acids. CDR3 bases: TGCAGCGCCACGACAGGGTGCACAGATACGCAGTATTTT. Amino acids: CSATTGCTDTQYF.

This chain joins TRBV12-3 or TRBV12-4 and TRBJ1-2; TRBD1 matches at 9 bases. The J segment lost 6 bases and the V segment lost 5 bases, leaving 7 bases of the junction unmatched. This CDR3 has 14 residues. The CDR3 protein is CASSVRDRVDGYTF. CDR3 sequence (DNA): TGTGCCAGCAGTGTCCGGGACAGGGTGGATGGCTACACCTTC.

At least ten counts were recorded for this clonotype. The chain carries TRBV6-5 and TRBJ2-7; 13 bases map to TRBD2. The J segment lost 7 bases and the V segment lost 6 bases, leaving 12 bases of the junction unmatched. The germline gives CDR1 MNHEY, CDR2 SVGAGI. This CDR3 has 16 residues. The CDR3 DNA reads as TGTGCCAGCAGCCGACTAGCGGGAGGCCCAGCACGGGAGCAGTACTTC. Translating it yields CASSRLAGGPAREQYF.

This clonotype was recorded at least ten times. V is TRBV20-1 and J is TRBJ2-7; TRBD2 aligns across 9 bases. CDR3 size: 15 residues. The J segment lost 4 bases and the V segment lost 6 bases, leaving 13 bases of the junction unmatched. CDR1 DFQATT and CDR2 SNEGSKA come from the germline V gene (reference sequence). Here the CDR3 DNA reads TGCAGTGCCAACCCCCCCGGGCGGGAGGGATACGAGCAGTACTTC. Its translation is CSANPPGREGYEQYF.

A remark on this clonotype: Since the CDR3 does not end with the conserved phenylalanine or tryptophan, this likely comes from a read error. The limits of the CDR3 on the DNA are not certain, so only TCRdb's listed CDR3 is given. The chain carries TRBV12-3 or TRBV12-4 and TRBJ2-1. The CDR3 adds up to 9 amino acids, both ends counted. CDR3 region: CVSPLGRIV.

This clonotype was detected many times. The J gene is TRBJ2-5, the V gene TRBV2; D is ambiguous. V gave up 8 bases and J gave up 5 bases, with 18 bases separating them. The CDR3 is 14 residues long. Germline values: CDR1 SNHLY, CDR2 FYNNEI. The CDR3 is CASPKNDSSETQYF. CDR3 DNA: TGTGCCAGCCCTAAGAATGATTCATCCGAGACCCAGTACTTC. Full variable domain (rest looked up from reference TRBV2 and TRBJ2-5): EPEVTQTPSHQVTQMGQEVILRCVPISNHLYFYWYRQILGQKVEFLVSFYNNEISEKSEIFDDQFSVERPDGSNFTLKIRSTKLEDSAMYFCASPKNDSSETQYFGPGTRLLVL.

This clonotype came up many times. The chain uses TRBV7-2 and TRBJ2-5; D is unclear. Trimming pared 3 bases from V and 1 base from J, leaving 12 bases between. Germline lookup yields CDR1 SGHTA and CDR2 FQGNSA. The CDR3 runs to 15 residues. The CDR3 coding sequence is TGTGCCAGCAGCTTGGGCGGTTCCGTCCAAGAGACCCAGTACTTC. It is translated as CASSLGGSVQETQYF.

CDR3 loop: CSVGQGTDTQYF. The CDR3 nucleotides are TGCAGCGTCGGACAGGGGACAGATACGCAGTATTTT. This rearrangement joins TRBV29-1 to TRBJ2-3, with TRBD1 matching 9 bases. In germline, CDR1 is SQVTM, CDR2 ANQGSEA. Unmatched junction bases numbered 1, after V lost 6 bases and J lost 3 bases. CDR3 length: 12 amino acids.

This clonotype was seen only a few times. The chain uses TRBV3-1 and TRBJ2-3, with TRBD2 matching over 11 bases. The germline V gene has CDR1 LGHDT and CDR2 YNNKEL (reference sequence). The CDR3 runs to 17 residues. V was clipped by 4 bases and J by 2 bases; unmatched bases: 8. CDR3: CASSPSTSGGSTDTQYF. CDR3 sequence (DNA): TGTGCCAGCAGCCCTTCCACTAGCGGGGGATCCACAGATACGCAGTATTTT.

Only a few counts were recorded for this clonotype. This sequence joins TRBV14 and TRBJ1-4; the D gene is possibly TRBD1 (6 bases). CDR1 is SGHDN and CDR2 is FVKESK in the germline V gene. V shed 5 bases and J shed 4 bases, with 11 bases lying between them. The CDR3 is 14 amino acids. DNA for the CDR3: TGTGCCAGCAGCTTCGGACAGATTAATGAAAAACTGTTTTTT. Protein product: CASSFGQINEKLFF.

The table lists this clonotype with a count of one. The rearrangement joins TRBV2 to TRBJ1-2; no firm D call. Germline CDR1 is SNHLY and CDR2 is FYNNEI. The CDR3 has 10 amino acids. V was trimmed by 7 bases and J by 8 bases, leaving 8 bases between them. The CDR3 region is CASKREGYTF. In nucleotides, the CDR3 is TGTGCCAGCAAGAGGGAGGGCTACACCTTC.